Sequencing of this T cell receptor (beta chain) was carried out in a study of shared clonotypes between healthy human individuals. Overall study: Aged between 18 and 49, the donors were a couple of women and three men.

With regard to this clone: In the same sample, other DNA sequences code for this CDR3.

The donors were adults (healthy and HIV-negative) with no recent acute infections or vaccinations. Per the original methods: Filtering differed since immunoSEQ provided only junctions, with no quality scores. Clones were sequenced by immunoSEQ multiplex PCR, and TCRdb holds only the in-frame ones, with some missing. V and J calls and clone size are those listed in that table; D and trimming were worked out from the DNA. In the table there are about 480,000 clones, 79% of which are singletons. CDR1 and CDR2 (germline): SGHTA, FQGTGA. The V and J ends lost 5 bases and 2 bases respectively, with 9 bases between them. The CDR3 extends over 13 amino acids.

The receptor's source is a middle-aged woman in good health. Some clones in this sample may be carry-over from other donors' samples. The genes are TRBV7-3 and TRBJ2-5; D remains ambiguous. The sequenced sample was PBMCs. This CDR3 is CASSRGRQETQYF. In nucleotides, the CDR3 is TGTGCCAGCAGCCGAGGCAGACAAGAGACCCAGTACTTC.